Following are 20 T cell receptor beta chains from one sample sequenced in a study of siplizumab effects on memory and regulatory T cells. The method was immunoSEQ multiplex PCR; TCRdb's version includes in-frame clones alone and lacks a portion of them. The table records 90,000 to 95,000 clones, roughly 95% of them present only once. The sequencing sample was made of naive CD4+ T cells sorted from blood. Every receptor here comes from a human donor in good health.

The chain has TRBV28 and TRBJ1-5; a weak D match, TRBD1 (5 bases). Germline values: CDR1 MDHEN, CDR2 SYDVKM. The CDR3 covers 18 residues. Trimming took off 8 bases at V and 0 bases at J, with 23 bases between the two ends. The CDR3 sequence is CASAVRDSWVNSNQPQHF. CDR3 sequence (DNA): TGTGCCAGCGCCGTACGGGACTCTTGGGTCAATAGCAATCAGCCCCAGCATTTT.

The chain links TRBV9 to TRBJ2-3; no firm D call. V dropped 3 bases and J dropped 3 bases, with 11 bases sitting between them. The germline CDR1 and CDR2 sequences are SGDLS and YYNGEE. CDR3 length equals 14 residues. CDR3 DNA: TGTGCCAGCAGCGCTGGGTTTGGGACAGATACGCAGTATTTT. It codes for CASSAGFGTDTQYF.

The V call is TRBV28, the J call TRBJ2-7, with 8 bases that match TRBD2. V was clipped by 11 bases and J by 12 bases; unmatched bases: 12. Germline assignment: CDR1 MDHEN and CDR2 SYDVKM. This CDR3 comprises 11 residues. Here the CDR3 reads CAAAGGTDLYF. CDR3 DNA: TGTGCCGCCGCGGGGGGCACCGACTTGTACTTC.

The chain employs TRBV4-1 and TRBJ1-2, with TRBD1 as a possible D gene (6 bases). Germline-derived CDR1 and CDR2 are MGHRA and YSYEKL. The CDR3 has 13 residues. V dropped 4 bases and J dropped 6 bases, with 12 bases sitting between them. CDR3 sequence (DNA): TGCGCCAGCAGCCCCAGGGGATCGGATGGCTACACCTTC. This codes for CASSPRGSDGYTF.

This chain links TRBV5-1 with TRBJ2-3; tentative D call: TRBD2 (7 bases). The CDR3 runs 14 residues. The germline CDR1 and CDR2 sequences are SGHRS and YFSETQ. V was clipped by 2 bases and J by 5 bases, with 12 bases between them. CDR3 bases: TGCGCCAGCAGCTTACCGGGGGGCGGAGATACGCAGTATTTT. Translation: CASSLPGGGDTQYF.

The chain couples TRBV19 to TRBJ1-4, with TRBD1 matching over 12 bases. Per the germline V gene, CDR1 is LNHDA and CDR2 is SQIVND (reference sequence). CDR3 size: 17 residues. V gave up 4 bases and J gave up 5 bases; unmatched junction bases: 8. The CDR3 here is CASSNRDRGRKNEKLFF. CDR3 coding DNA: TGTGCCAGTAGTAACCGGGACAGGGGGCGAAAGAATGAAAAACTGTTTTTT.

J is TRBJ1-1 and V is TRBV7-2, with D perhaps matching TRBD1 (6 bases). CDR1 is SGHTA and CDR2 is FQGNSA in the germline V gene. The CDR3 contains 13 residues. Trimming left V 3 bases short and J 5 bases short, with 10 bases between. The DNA for the CDR3 is TGTGCCAGCAGCTTGAAGGGGGGGACTGAAGCTTTCTTT. As protein: CASSLKGGTEAFF.

The chain uses TRBV28 and TRBJ1-1; D is unclear. There are 13 residues in the CDR3. Germline V gene data show CDR1 as MDHEN and CDR2 as SYDVKM. With 7 bases removed from V and 0 bases from J, the gap between germline ends came to 9 bases. CDR3 in DNA: TGTGCCAGCATTCATATAATGAACACTGAAGCTTTCTTT. It yields the protein CASIHIMNTEAFF. The full variable domain, its missing parts supplied by reference TRBV28 and TRBJ1-1, is DVKVTQSSRYLVKRTGEKVFLECVQDMDHENMFWYRQDPGLGLRLIYFSYDVKMKEKGDIPEGYSVSREKKERFSLILESASTNQTSMYLCASIHIMNTEAFFGQGTRLTVV.

The chain combines TRBV15 with TRBJ1-5; D is ambiguous. Per germline, CDR1 LNHNV and CDR2 YYDKDF (reference sequence). V was trimmed by 6 bases and J by 6 bases, leaving 12 bases between them. The CDR3 is 13 residues long. The CDR3 DNA is TGTGCCACCAGTCCCGAAGGGTCTCAGCCCCAGCATTTT. Translation gives CATSPEGSQPQHF.

This chain connects TRBV25-1 to TRBJ1-2, with D uncertain. This CDR3 contains 15 residues. CDR1 and CDR2 from the germline V gene are MGHDK and SYGVNS. Trimming removed 0 bases at V and 1 base at J, with 9 bases between. This chain's CDR3 is CASSEYAGSNYGYTF. The CDR3 DNA sequence: TGTGCCAGCAGTGAATACGCGGGTAGTAACTATGGCTACACCTTC.

The CDR3 protein is CASSLQLAGVQQFF. As DNA, the CDR3 is TGTGCCAGCAGCTTGCAACTAGCGGGGGTCCAGCAGTTCTTC. The V gene is TRBV11-2, the J gene TRBJ2-1, with 11 bases identical to TRBD2. V was pared by 3 bases and J by 11 bases, with 6 bases of the junction left unmatched. Germline V gene data show CDR1 as SGHAT and CDR2 as FQNNGV. The CDR3 spans 14 residues.

This sequence joins TRBV14 and TRBJ1-1; no definite D call. Germline lookup yields CDR1 SGHDN and CDR2 FVKESK. The CDR3 is 15 residues long. V was cut by 3 bases and J by 5 bases, with 16 bases left in between. This CDR3 is CASSQPTGVRTEAFF. CDR3 DNA sequence: TGTGCCAGCAGCCAGCCCACTGGGGTACGTACTGAAGCTTTCTTT.

The chain is built from TRBV28 and TRBJ1-2; D not certain. The germline gives CDR1 MDHEN, CDR2 SYDVKM. The CDR3 runs 12 residues. Trimming left V 5 bases short and J 3 bases short, with 7 bases between. CDR3: CASSGSYYGYTF. CDR3 nucleotides: TGTGCCAGCAGTGGCAGCTACTATGGCTACACCTTC.

This chain links TRBV21-1 with TRBJ2-5; TRBD1 is taken as the D call from the table, unchecked against the DNA. TRBV21-1 is tagged as a pseudogene. This CDR3 contains 14 residues. In DNA form, the CDR3 reads TGTGCCAGCAGCAACCCAGGGGGCGGGGAGACCCAGTACTTC. Its protein product is CASSNPGGGETQYF.

The gene calls are TRBV5-6 and TRBJ1-3; the D is unclear. Germline V gene lookup returns CDR1 SGHDT and CDR2 YYEEEE. V dropped 0 bases and J dropped 0 bases, with 4 bases sitting between them. The length of the CDR3 is 14 residues. The CDR3 is CASSLGLSGNTIYF. CDR3 bases: TGTGCCAGCAGCTTGGGACTCTCTGGAAACACCATATATTTT.

The genes are TRBV5-4 and TRBJ2-3; 10 nucleotides line up with TRBD2. CDR1 is SGHNT and CDR2 is YYREEE in the germline V gene (reference sequence). The CDR3 is 18 residues long. V lost 0 bases and J lost 4; bases outside the gene matches: 11. CDR3 in DNA: TGTGCCAGCAGCTTGGACTTAAAAGCGGGGGGGCTGCCAGATACGCAGTATTTT. This translates into CASSLDLKAGGLPDTQYF.

The chain is built from TRBV19 and TRBJ2-3, with D perhaps matching TRBD1 (5 bases). CDR1 and CDR2 (germline): LNHDA, SQIVND (reference sequence). V gave up 7 bases and J gave up 3 bases, with 8 bases separating them. This CDR3 comprises 12 residues. The CDR3 coding sequence is TGTGCCAGTACAGGGCAGACAGATACGCAGTATTTT. Encoded protein: CASTGQTDTQYF. Together with reference TRBV19 and TRBJ2-3, the CDR3 gives the full variable domain: DGGITQSPKYLFRKEGQNVTLSCEQNLNHDAMYWYRQDPGQGLRLIYYSQIVNDFQKGDIAEGYSVSREKKESFPLTVTSAQKNPTAFYLCASTGQTDTQYFGPGTRLTVL.

The chain combines TRBV6-5 with TRBJ1-2; 9 bases map to TRBD1. The germline V gene encodes CDR1 MNHEY and CDR2 SVGAGI. Losses at the gene ends were 5 bases for V and 6 bases for J; bases not matched to a gene: 4. CDR3 length: 13 residues. For the CDR3, the DNA is TGTGCCAGCAGTGGGGGACAGGGAAATGGCTACACCTTC. Amino acid sequence: CASSGGQGNGYTF.

The chain carries TRBV28 and TRBJ1-2; TRBD1 is a possible D gene (5 bases). The CDR3 spans 13 residues. V dropped 7 bases and J dropped 11 bases, with 20 bases sitting between them. Germline V CDR1 and CDR2: MDHEN, SYDVKM. CDR3 sequence (DNA): TGTGCCAGCACCCCTCCGGAAAGGAGGGGATACACCTTC. Residues: CASTPPERRGYTF.

This chain connects TRBV7-9 to TRBJ2-5; D is unclear. The J call is doubtful: the DNA matches TRBJ2-7 better. CDR1 is SEHNR, CDR2 FQNEAQ, per germline (reference sequence). The length of the CDR3 is 12 residues. CDR3 loop: CASSTSTYEQYF. DNA for the CDR3: TGTGCCAGCAGCACATCTACCTACGAGCAGTACTTC.